This T cell receptor beta chain derives from a study of graft-versus-host responses after intestinal transplantation. About the study: Each patient got anti-thymocyte globulin induction, then tacrolimus and steroids for around three years. Notes on the study in general: Investigators detected GvH clones in recipient marrow, with some emerging earlier in ileum or blood.

Of note for this clone: Antigen unknown.

The assay was immunoSEQ multiplex PCR, and TCRdb's table has in-frame clones only and misses some. Among about 71,000 clones listed, about 94% were seen once. The V segment lost 1 base and the J segment 2 bases; nucleotides outside the gene matches: 11. CDR1 is LGHNA and CDR2 is YNFKEQ in the germline V gene. The CDR3 extends over 18 amino acids. The starting material was unstimulated CD8+ T cells sorted from spleen or lymph node cells, obtained before intestinal transplant. The sequence was collected from a human donor who received an intestinal transplant. V and J are TRBV4-2 and TRBJ2-7; TRBD2 agrees at 10 bases. The CDR3 sequence: CASSQAPLRTSGTYEQYF. In DNA, the CDR3 is TGTGCCAGCAGCCAAGCTCCTCTAAGGACTAGCGGTACCTACGAGCAGTACTTC.